This T cell receptor beta chain was retrieved from a study of T-cell reconstitution after alpha-beta-depleted transplantation in children. Study-level results: About two months after transplant, alpha-beta T cells reportedly came from several hundred expanded graft clones. Some patients' high day-60 TCRbeta diversity was traced to surviving recipient T cells and thymic progenitors.

From germline, CDR1 is DFQATT and CDR2 SNEGSKA (reference sequence). V dropped 3 bases and J dropped 5 bases, with 7 bases sitting between them. The CDR3 length is 11 residues. For TCRbeta, the library was prepared with unique molecular identifiers. TCRdb processed the PCR reads anew with MiXCR; each CDR3 protein has one entry. The data hold hundreds of thousands of distinct CDR3 sequences, with over 10% observed a single time. This clonotype was detected ten times or more. No antigen is known for it. Sample: PBMCs, mostly from graft donor cells, taken 360 days after TCRalphabeta/CD19-depleted stem cell transplant. The chain combines TRBV20-1 with TRBJ2-5, with D unresolved. The sequence was obtained from a male patient under 18 who had a stem cell transplant for acute myeloid leukemia, so the T cells may come from the graft donor. CDR3 protein: CSASLGETQYF. The CDR3 DNA reads as TGCAGTGCTAGTTTGGGGGAGACCCAGTACTTC.